This TCR beta chain emerged from a study of a mutant IDH1 vaccine in newly diagnosed glioma. About the research overall: Eight vaccine injections were given to patients in weeks 1, 3, 5, 7, 11, 15, 19 and 23. Of treated patients, 62.5% were men and approximately 40% women, averaging 40.4 years. Those enrolled had earlier been treated with radiotherapy, temozolomide, or both, mostly both.

Germline CDR1 GTSNPN, CDR2 SVGIG (reference sequence). The CDR3 contains 14 residues. V lost 5 bases, J lost 5 bases, and 8 bases stayed unmatched. Findings and caveats of the study: Most patients, 85% to 95%, showed vaccine-induced immune responses.

Sample time point: week 5, during vaccination. The investigators gave 300 ug of mutant IDH1 20-mer peptide in each vaccine dose, together with topical imiquimod. Remarks on this clone: Its target is not known.

This table comes from immunoSEQ multiplex PCR, and its TCRdb copy is limited to in-frame clones, with some not included. Of about 38,000 clones in the sample, more than 75% were seen once. The source of this sequence is a man aged 35-49 years with glioma. The source material was PBMCs, sampled from a glioma patient whose treatment included an IDH1 peptide vaccine. J is TRBJ2-3 and V is TRBV30; TRBD1 agrees at 9 bases. The CDR3: CAWDSQGAIDTQYF. DNA for the CDR3: TGTGCCTGGGACTCACAGGGGGCGATAGATACGCAGTATTTT. Using reference TRBV30 and TRBJ2-3 for the parts outside the CDR3, the full variable domain is SQTIHQWPATLVQPVGSPLSLECTVEGTSNPNLYWYRQAAGRGLQLLFYSVGIGQISSEVPQNLSASRPQDRQFILSSKKLLLSDSGFYLCAWDSQGAIDTQYFGPGTRLTVL.